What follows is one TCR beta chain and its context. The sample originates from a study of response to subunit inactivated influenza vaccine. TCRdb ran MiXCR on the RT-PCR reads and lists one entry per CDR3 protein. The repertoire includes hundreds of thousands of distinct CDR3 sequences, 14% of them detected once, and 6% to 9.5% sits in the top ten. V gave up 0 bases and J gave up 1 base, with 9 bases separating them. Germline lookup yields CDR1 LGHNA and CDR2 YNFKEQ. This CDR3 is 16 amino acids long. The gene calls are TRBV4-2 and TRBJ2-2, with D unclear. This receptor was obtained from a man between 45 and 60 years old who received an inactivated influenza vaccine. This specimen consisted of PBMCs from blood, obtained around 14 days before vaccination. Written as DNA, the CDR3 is TGTGCCAGCAGCCAAGATTGGCCAGAGAACACCGGGGAGCTGTTTTTT. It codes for CASSQDWPENTGELFF.